A single sample gave rise to the 22 T cell receptor beta chains below, sequenced in a study of cytomegalovirus exposure and HLA in healthy donors. The PCR used 60 Vbeta and 13 Jbeta primers. Here immunoSEQ multiplex PCR was the method, and the copy in TCRdb shows in-frame clones only, minus some. The sample includes 150,000 to 200,000 clones, around four fifths of them seen just once. What was sequenced was PBMCs. The source of these receptors is a male donor in good health and CMV-seropositive.

The genes are TRBV10-3 and TRBJ2-2; the D is unclear. There are 16 residues in the CDR3. The V gene lost 2 bases and the J gene lost 6 bases, with 16 bases spanning the gap. In germline, CDR1 is ENHRY, CDR2 SYGVKD. The CDR3 region is CAISEEDTAGPGELFF. The CDR3 coding sequence is TGTGCCATCAGTGAGGAGGATACGGCCGGCCCCGGGGAGCTGTTTTTT.

CDR3 sequence (DNA): TGTGCCAGTAGTACGGGGGGCGCTGACGAAAAACTGTTTTTT. This translates into CASSTGGADEKLFF. The chain has TRBV19 and TRBJ1-4; possible D gene TRBD1, 6 bases. Germline V CDR1 and CDR2: LNHDA, SQIVND (reference sequence). V lost 4 bases and J 8 bases, leaving 14 bases between the germline ends. This CDR3 comprises 14 residues.

The V and J genes are TRBV27 and TRBJ1-2; D is undetermined. Trimming left V 5 bases short and J 8 bases short, with 15 bases between. The CDR3 is made up of 13 amino acids. The germline CDR1 and CDR2 sequences are MNHEY and SMNVEV (reference sequence). For the CDR3, the DNA is TGTGCCAGCAGTGAGGGATATCTAGGCGGCTACACCTTC. It yields the protein CASSEGYLGGYTF.

This CDR3 reads CASAPGQGGQPQHF. CDR3 sequence (DNA): TGTGCCAGCGCACCGGGACAGGGGGGCCAGCCCCAGCATTTT. The chain carries TRBV19 and TRBJ1-5; the match to TRBD1 covers 11 bases. J gave up 7 bases and V 9 bases, and 8 bases lay outside the gene matches. CDR3 length equals 14 residues. Germline V gene sequence: CDR1 LNHDA, CDR2 SQIVND (reference sequence).

The V gene is TRBV19, the J gene TRBJ1-3, with TRBD1 as a possible D gene (6 bases). CDR3 length: 15 residues. Trimming pared 10 bases from V and 1 base from J, leaving 17 bases between. Germline CDR1 is LNHDA and CDR2 is SQIVND (reference sequence). In DNA, the CDR3 is TGTGCCACCTTGATATGGACAGCATCTGGAAACACCATATATTTT. This codes for CATLIWTASGNTIYF.

The V gene is TRBV28, the J gene TRBJ1-2; D remains unclear. The germline CDR1 and CDR2 sequences are MDHEN and SYDVKM. This CDR3 contains 14 residues. V was pared by 9 bases and J by 2 bases, with 16 bases between. CDR3 in amino acids: CARPPGILNYGYTF. For the CDR3, the DNA is TGTGCCAGACCTCCGGGGATCCTGAACTATGGCTACACCTTC.

The V call is TRBV28, the J call TRBJ1-1, with TRBD1 identical over 9 bases. Trimming cost V 8 bases and J 7 bases; bases outside gene matches: 11. Germline assignment: CDR1 MDHEN and CDR2 SYDVKM. The length of the CDR3 is 14 residues. The CDR3 protein is CASQTWDRAGEAFF. CDR3 nucleotides: TGTGCCAGCCAGACTTGGGACAGGGCTGGTGAAGCTTTCTTT.

V and J are TRBV5-4 and TRBJ2-3; tentatively, D is TRBD2 (6 bases). Germline CDR1 and CDR2: SGHNT and YYREEE (reference sequence). V was cut by 0 bases and J by 3 bases, with 14 bases left in between. The CDR3 has 16 residues. The CDR3: CASSLAVGGPTDTQYF. Written as DNA, the CDR3 is TGTGCCAGCAGCTTGGCCGTGGGAGGCCCAACAGATACGCAGTATTTT.

V usage is TRBV6-5 and J usage is TRBJ1-6; 8 bases are shared with TRBD1. This CDR3 has 14 residues. V lost 7 bases to trimming and J lost 10 bases; unmatched junction nucleotides: 9. CDR1 is MNHEY and CDR2 is SVGAGI in the germline V gene. CDR3 residues: CASTRSQGESPLHF. CDR3 nucleotide sequence: TGTGCCAGCACACGGTCACAGGGGGAATCACCCCTCCACTTT.

V is TRBV2 and J is TRBJ2-1; D might be TRBD1 (6 bases). The CDR3 totals 14 residues. Germline CDR1 reads SNHLY; CDR2 reads FYNNEI. Trimming pared 7 bases from V and 1 base from J, leaving 11 bases between. The CDR3 DNA follows: TGTGCCAGCAAATGGACAGATTCCTACAATGAGCAGTTCTTC. Protein sequence: CASKWTDSYNEQFF. Full variable domain (remainder filled in from reference TRBV2 and TRBJ2-1): EPEVTQTPSHQVTQMGQEVILRCVPISNHLYFYWYRQILGQKVEFLVSFYNNEISEKSEIFDDQFSVERPDGSNFTLKIRSTKLEDSAMYFCASKWTDSYNEQFFGPGTRLTVL.

The chain has TRBV4-2 and TRBJ2-3; TRBD2 matches at 13 bases. Looked up from germline, CDR1 is LGHNA and CDR2 is YNFKEQ. The junction had 11 bases not matched to a gene; V was cut back by 5 bases and J by 3 bases. The CDR3 is made up of 18 amino acids. The CDR3 bases are TGTGCCAGCAGCACCGGGACTAGCGGGGTAGGGGAAACAGATACGCAGTATTTT. Its protein product is CASSTGTSGVGETDTQYF.

This clone appeared once. This chain links TRBV7-2 with TRBJ2-5, with D hard to call. Per germline, CDR1 SGHTA and CDR2 FQGNSA. The CDR3 covers 13 residues. Trimming pared 2 bases from V and 0 bases from J, leaving 4 bases between. The CDR3 nucleotides are TGTGCCAGCAGCTTACAGTACCAAGAGACCCAGTACTTC. This translates into CASSLQYQETQYF.

V is TRBV9 and J is TRBJ2-5, with TRBD2 matching over 14 bases. V shed 0 bases and J 5 bases; nucleotides not matched to a gene: 9. The CDR3 covers 18 residues. Looked up from germline, CDR1 is SGDLS and CDR2 is YYNGEE. In nucleotides, the CDR3 is TGTGCCAGCAGCGTAGGGACTAGCGGGGGGCCGGGACGGGAGACCCAGTACTTC. It encodes CASSVGTSGGPGRETQYF.

The J gene is TRBJ2-1, the V gene TRBV5-6; 10 nucleotides align to TRBD1. Germline V CDR1 and CDR2: SGHDT, YYEEEE. Germline trimming cut 0 bases from V and 4 bases from J; bases unmatched to any gene: 7. The CDR3 has 17 residues. DNA for the CDR3: TGTGCCAGCAGCTTGGAGACAGGGGGCGCGGGGTACAATGAGCAGTTCTTC. Amino acid sequence: CASSLETGGAGYNEQFF.

The rearrangement joins TRBV5-1 to TRBJ1-6; TRBD1 is a possible D gene (5 bases). CDR1 SGHRS and CDR2 YFSETQ come from the germline V gene. The germline V and J ends were trimmed by 0 bases and 3 bases, with 13 bases remaining between them. The CDR3 loop spans 17 amino acids. The CDR3 bases are TGCGCCAGCAGCTTGGGGCAGGGAAGAGACTATAATTCACCCCTCCACTTT. Residues: CASSLGQGRDYNSPLHF.

This sequence joins TRBV5-1 and TRBJ2-4; TRBD1 matches at 12 bases. The CDR3 is made up of 16 amino acids. CDR1 is SGHRS and CDR2 is YFSETQ in the germline V gene. Trimming cost V 4 bases and J 7 bases; bases outside gene matches: 9. CDR3 amino acids: CASSLGQGAGRNIQYF. The CDR3 nucleotides read TGCGCCAGCAGCCTGGGACAGGGGGCCGGTCGGAACATTCAGTACTTC.

The chain is built from TRBV15 and TRBJ2-1, with D uncertain. This CDR3 is 11 amino acids long. Trimming removed 3 bases at V and 6 bases at J, with 3 bases between. In germline, CDR1 is LNHNV, CDR2 YYDKDF (reference sequence). CDR3 in DNA: TGTGCCACCAGCAGGGCCAATGAGCAGTTCTTC. Its protein product is CATSRANEQFF.

The chain carries TRBV14 and TRBJ2-5; D perhaps matches TRBD2 (6 bases). The germline V gene has CDR1 SGHDN and CDR2 FVKESK. V was cut by 4 bases and J by 5 bases, with 20 bases left in between. This CDR3 comprises 16 residues. The CDR3 loop is CASSRRLGTRLETQYF. DNA for the CDR3: TGTGCCAGCAGCCGCCGACTAGGGACTCGTTTGGAGACCCAGTACTTC.

In nucleotides, the CDR3 is TGTGCCAGCAGCACCCCCGGGACTCGAAACTACGAGCAGTACTTC. This translates into CASSTPGTRNYEQYF. This rearrangement joins TRBV13 to TRBJ2-7; D is perhaps TRBD2 (6 bases). CDR1 is PRHDT and CDR2 is FYEKMQ in the germline V gene (reference sequence). Trimming took off 5 bases at V and 3 bases at J, with 17 bases between the two ends. The length of the CDR3 is 15 residues.

The rearrangement uses TRBV6-5 and TRBJ1-2; 7 bases line up with TRBD1. After removal of 5 bases from V and 8 bases from J, the junction contained 11 bases not matched to a gene. CDR1 is MNHEY and CDR2 is SVGAGI in the germline V gene. This CDR3 is 14 amino acids long. This chain's CDR3 is CASSNFRDSRGYTF. The CDR3 nucleotides are TGTGCCAGCAGTAACTTCCGGGACAGTCGGGGCTACACCTTC.

The chain links TRBV4-3 to TRBJ1-2; unclear D gene. The CDR3 totals 14 residues. CDR1 is LGHNA and CDR2 is YSLEER in the germline V gene. Trimming pared 0 bases from V and 1 base from J, leaving 6 bases between. The CDR3 coding sequence is TGCGCCAGCAGCCAAGATAGCAATAACTATGGCTACACCTTC. Its protein product is CASSQDSNNYGYTF.

CDR3 protein: CASSVGQTNTEAFF. CDR3 nucleotide sequence: TGTGCCAGCAGCGTAGGACAGACGAACACTGAAGCTTTCTTT. The rearrangement joins TRBV9 to TRBJ1-1; D perhaps matches TRBD1 (5 bases). V was shortened by 0 bases and J by 1 base, with 7 bases between the two germline ends. The germline V gene encodes CDR1 SGDLS and CDR2 YYNGEE. This CDR3 spans 14 amino acids. Full variable domain (rest looked up from reference TRBV9 and TRBJ1-1): DSGVTQTPKHLITATGQRVTLRCSPRSGDLSVYWYQQSLDQGLQFLIQYYNGEERAKGNILERFSAQQFPDLHSELNLSSLELGDSALYFCASSVGQTNTEAFFGQGTRLTVV.